These 32 T cell receptor beta chains came from one sample sequenced in a study of cytomegalovirus exposure and HLA in healthy donors. With 60 Vbeta and 13 Jbeta primers, the PCR was carried out. Assay used: immunoSEQ multiplex PCR; TCRdb lists only in-frame clones, some missing. Among more than 90,000 clones listed, about 76% were seen once. The sequenced sample consisted of PBMCs. The receptor set was obtained from a woman between 65 and 79 years old in good health and CMV-seropositive.

There are a few counts of this clone. The gene calls are TRBV7-2 and TRBJ2-7; 7 bases fit TRBD2. V dropped 2 bases and J dropped 0; count of bases not matched to a gene: 1. CDR1 and CDR2 (germline): SGHTA, FQGNSA. CDR3 length equals 14 residues. The CDR3 DNA reads as TGTGCCAGCAGCTTAAGCGGGGCCTCCTACGAGCAGTACTTC. Its protein is CASSLSGASYEQYF. Full variable domain (outside the CDR3, taken from reference TRBV7-2 and TRBJ2-7): GAGVSQSPSNKVTEKGKDVELRCDPISGHTALYWYRQSLGQGLEFLIYFQGNSAPDKSGLPSDRFSAERTGGSVSTLTIQRTQQEDSAVYLCASSLSGASYEQYFGPGTRLTVT.

This sequence joins TRBV7-2 and TRBJ1-6; D ambiguous. The germline V gene has CDR1 SGHTA and CDR2 FQGNSA. This CDR3 region has 17 residues. Between the trimmed V and J ends, which lost 4 bases and 0 bases, there was a span of 13 bases. The CDR3 protein is CASSSPQTSSYNSPLHF. As DNA, the CDR3 is TGTGCCAGCAGCTCACCGCAGACAAGCTCCTATAATTCACCCCTCCACTTT.

J is TRBJ2-1 and V is TRBV10-3, with TRBD2 matching over 10 bases. The CDR3 consists of 16 residues. J lost 3 bases, V lost 3 bases, and 5 bases had no gene match. Germline assignment: CDR1 ENHRY and CDR2 SYGVKD. CDR3 region: CAISDPGLAIYNEQFF. The CDR3 bases are TGTGCCATCAGTGACCCGGGACTAGCGATCTACAATGAGCAGTTCTTC.

This chain connects TRBV11-3 to TRBJ2-1, with TRBD2 identical over 13 bases. Germline CDR1 is SGHNT and CDR2 is YENEEA. V lost 5 bases to trimming and J lost 10 bases; unmatched junction nucleotides: 11. This CDR3 has 16 residues. The CDR3 bases are TGTGCCAGCAGCCCCGGACTAGCGGGAGTCGGCGGCGAGCAGTTCTTC. It specifies CASSPGLAGVGGEQFF.

The CDR3 reads CASSQTGGHGQYF. The CDR3 DNA sequence: TGTGCCAGTAGCCAGACAGGGGGCCACGGGCAGTACTTC. The chain recombines TRBV19 with TRBJ2-7; TRBD1 matches at 10 bases. V lost 6 bases and J lost 9; bases outside the gene matches: 8. The germline V gene encodes CDR1 LNHDA and CDR2 SQIVND (reference sequence). The CDR3 sequence is 13 residues long.

The genes are TRBV14 and TRBJ2-5; D call uncertain. The V and J ends lost 2 bases and 4 bases respectively, with 8 bases between them. CDR1 and CDR2 from the germline V gene are SGHDN and FVKESK. This CDR3 comprises 13 residues. This CDR3 reads CASSQNNTETQYF. Here the CDR3 DNA reads TGTGCCAGCAGCCAAAATAACACAGAGACCCAGTACTTC.

The rearrangement joins TRBV18 to TRBJ2-5; possible D gene TRBD1, 6 bases. Per the germline V gene, CDR1 is KGHSH and CDR2 is LQKENI. Trimming shortened V by 4 bases and J by 2 bases, and 23 bases separated the two germline ends. This CDR3 is 18 amino acids long. In DNA form, the CDR3 reads TGTGCCAGCTCACAAGCTTCTGGGGGCGCGTGGGGGCAAGAGACCCAGTACTTC. This encodes CASSQASGGAWGQETQYF.

The V and J genes are TRBV28 and TRBJ1-5; 8 positions agree with TRBD1. In germline, CDR1 is MDHEN, CDR2 SYDVKM. The CDR3 consists of 14 residues. The ends lost 6 bases at V and 8 bases at J; junction bases unmatched: 9. CDR3 region: CASSLDRGNEPQHF. CDR3 in DNA: TGTGCCAGCAGCCTAGACAGGGGTAATGAGCCCCAGCATTTT.

This sequence joins TRBV18 and TRBJ1-2; tentative D call: TRBD1 (5 bases). The V and J ends lost 3 bases and 3 bases respectively, with 8 bases between them. The CDR3 contains 13 residues. In germline, CDR1 is KGHSH, CDR2 LQKENI. CDR3 protein: CASSPDSDYGYTF. CDR3 coding DNA: TGTGCCAGCTCACCTGACAGTGACTATGGCTACACCTTC.

This chain links TRBV4-1 with TRBJ2-5; D ambiguous. Germline V CDR1 and CDR2: MGHRA, YSYEKL. V was clipped by 3 bases and J by 5 bases, with 4 bases between them. There are 11 residues in the CDR3. In DNA, the CDR3 is TGCGCCAGCAGCCATCAGGAGACCCAGTACTTC. Its translation is CASSHQETQYF.

The rearrangement joins TRBV7-2 to TRBJ2-4; D is perhaps TRBD2 (6 bases). This CDR3 has 15 amino acids. Germline V gene sequence: CDR1 SGHTA, CDR2 FQGNSA. V was clipped by 0 bases and J by 0 bases, with 6 bases between them. CDR3 DNA: TGTGCCAGCAGCTTAGCGGGGGGAGCCAAAAACATTCAGTACTTC. This codes for CASSLAGGAKNIQYF.

This clone was seen a single time. The chain couples TRBV10-1 to TRBJ2-3; TRBD1 might be the D (5 bases). The germline V gene encodes CDR1 WNHNN and CDR2 SYGVQD (reference sequence). The CDR3 runs 14 residues. Between the trimmed V and J ends, which lost 4 bases and 1 base, there was a span of 9 bases. CDR3 sequence: CASSVGLGTDTQYF. CDR3 coding DNA: TGCGCCAGCAGTGTGGGGCTTGGCACAGATACGCAGTATTTT.

The chain carries TRBV28 and TRBJ1-1, with 7 bases lining up with TRBD1. From germline, CDR1 is MDHEN and CDR2 SYDVKM. This CDR3 has 15 residues. V shed 5 bases, J shed 4 bases, and the junction held 10 bases outside the gene matches. The CDR3 bases are TGTGCCAGCAGTCCTCCACGATCAGGGGGCACTGAAGCTTTCTTT. This codes for CASSPPRSGGTEAFF.

This chain uses TRBV6-1 with TRBJ1-4; D is undetermined. The CDR3 loop spans 13 amino acids. Germline V CDR1 and CDR2: MNHNS, SASEGT. Trimming took 3 bases from V and 5 from J, leaving 7 bases between them. The CDR3 loop is CASSETGNEKLFF. The CDR3 nucleotides are TGTGCCAGCAGTGAGACGGGGAATGAAAAACTGTTTTTT.

The chain joins TRBV2 to TRBJ2-3, with D unresolved. The germline gives CDR1 SNHLY, CDR2 FYNNEI. V dropped 6 bases and J dropped 0 bases, with 10 bases sitting between them. The CDR3 is 14 amino acids. DNA for the CDR3: TGTGCCAGCAGGTTCGGGTCTAGCACAGATACGCAGTATTTT. It codes for CASRFGSSTDTQYF.

The genes are TRBV5-4 and TRBJ2-5; TRBD2 matches 9 bases. The CDR3 extends over 16 amino acids. Germline V gene data show CDR1 as SGHNT and CDR2 as YYREEE (reference sequence). V lost 0 bases and J lost 4; bases outside the gene matches: 7. CDR3 sequence (DNA): TGTGCCAGCAGCTTGGGGGCGGGAGGGCCTGGAGAGACCCAGTACTTC. It translates to CASSLGAGGPGETQYF.

The chain recombines TRBV4-2 with TRBJ2-3; D not resolved. Deletions cut 0 bases from V and 6 bases from J, with 10 bases between. The CDR3 contains 14 residues. Looked up from germline, CDR1 is LGHNA and CDR2 is YNFKEQ. The CDR3 DNA reads as TGTGCCAGCAGCCAAGATCTAAGCGTGGATACGCAGTATTTT. This sequence encodes CASSQDLSVDTQYF.

V usage is TRBV6-5 and J usage is TRBJ1-5; TRBD1 agrees at 10 bases. This CDR3 spans 14 amino acids. Germline assignment: CDR1 MNHEY and CDR2 SVGAGI. V was clipped by 6 bases and J by 5 bases; unmatched bases: 4. The CDR3 region is CASRGGTGDQPQHF. DNA of the CDR3: TGTGCCAGCAGGGGTGGGACAGGGGATCAGCCCCAGCATTTT.

This clone was seen a single time. This chain uses TRBV18 with TRBJ2-7; 10 bases are shared with TRBD1. Germline-derived CDR1 and CDR2 are KGHSH and LQKENI. Trimming at V came to 5 bases and at J to 1 base, leaving 11 bases not matched to a gene. This CDR3 comprises 17 residues. The CDR3 DNA is TGTGCCAGCTCAACAGGGACAGGGGCCAGGGGGTCCTACGAGCAGTACTTC. This gives the protein CASSTGTGARGSYEQYF.

The chain employs TRBV27 and TRBJ2-7; 13 bases are a match to TRBD2. The junction had 12 bases not matched to a gene; V was cut back by 5 bases and J by 5 bases. The germline V gene has CDR1 MNHEY and CDR2 SMNVEV (reference sequence). The CDR3 is 17 amino acids. CDR3 DNA: TGTGCCAGCAGTCCCCCGGGACTAGCGGGACCCGACCACGAGCAGTACTTC. Its protein is CASSPPGLAGPDHEQYF.

V is TRBV28 and J is TRBJ2-5; 12 nucleotides agree with TRBD1. The trim removed 10 bases at V and 6 bases at J, leaving 18 bases unmatched. Germline assignment: CDR1 MDHEN and CDR2 SYDVKM. The length of the CDR3 is 17 residues. CDR3 loop: CATYRAVGDRGQQTQYF. In DNA form, the CDR3 reads TGTGCCACCTATCGGGCGGTCGGGGACAGGGGGCAACAGACCCAGTACTTC. The full variable domain, in which reference TRBV28 and TRBJ2-5 provide the parts outside the CDR3, is DVKVTQSSRYLVKRTGEKVFLECVQDMDHENMFWYRQDPGLGLRLIYFSYDVKMKEKGDIPEGYSVSREKKERFSLILESASTNQTSMYLCATYRAVGDRGQQTQYFGPGTRLLVL.

Only a few counts were recorded for this clone. The V and J genes are TRBV5-1 and TRBJ2-5; the D gene is possibly TRBD2 (5 bases). CDR1 is SGHRS, CDR2 YFSETQ, per germline. V was shortened by 4 bases and J by 0 bases, with 13 bases between the two germline ends. This CDR3 region has 15 residues. CDR3: CASSTGFSYQETQYF. The CDR3, as DNA: TGCGCCAGCAGCACGGGATTTTCGTACCAAGAGACCCAGTACTTC.

This clone was found a few times. The gene calls are TRBV19 and TRBJ2-2; D is perhaps TRBD2 (6 bases). V was cut by 7 bases and J by 8 bases, with 20 bases left in between. The CDR3 is made up of 15 amino acids. Germline V lookup: CDR1 LNHDA, CDR2 SQIVND (reference sequence). CDR3 sequence reads: CASTHWTISAGELFF. CDR3 coding DNA: TGTGCCAGTACCCACTGGACTATCTCTGCAGGGGAGCTGTTTTTT.

The chain recombines TRBV5-4 with TRBJ2-3; 9 nucleotides match TRBD2. J was trimmed by 4 bases and V by 3 bases; bases with no gene match: 6. Germline assignment: CDR1 SGHNT and CDR2 YYREEE (reference sequence). The CDR3 spans 15 residues. CDR3 protein: CASSSGTSNPDTQYF. DNA for the CDR3: TGTGCCAGCAGCTCCGGGACTAGCAATCCAGATACGCAGTATTTT.

The chain is built from TRBV5-1 and TRBJ2-1; D may be TRBD2 (5 bases). The CDR3 runs 15 residues. Looked up from germline, CDR1 is SGHRS and CDR2 is YFSETQ. Trimming took off 1 base at V and 2 bases at J, with 10 bases between the two ends. For the CDR3, the DNA is TGCGCCAGCAGCTTGATAAGCGGTCCCTACAATGAGCAGTTCTTC. It is translated as CASSLISGPYNEQFF.

The genes are TRBV7-2 and TRBJ1-5; 7 bases line up with TRBD1. Germline trimming cut 4 bases from V and 2 bases from J; bases unmatched to any gene: 2. Germline V gene lookup returns CDR1 SGHTA and CDR2 FQGNSA. The CDR3 length is 14 residues. CDR3 region: CASSSGQGNQPQHF. For the CDR3, the DNA is TGTGCCAGCAGCTCAGGACAGGGCAATCAGCCCCAGCATTTT.

The V and J genes are TRBV18 and TRBJ2-6, with 8 bases identical to TRBD1. This CDR3 has 17 amino acids. The junction had 3 bases not matched to a gene; V was cut back by 2 bases and J by 0 bases. Germline CDR1 KGHSH, CDR2 LQKENI. In DNA form, the CDR3 reads TGTGCCAGCTCACCAGGGACAGGACTCTCTGGGGCCAACGTCCTGACTTTC. Translation: CASSPGTGLSGANVLTF.

The chain's CDR3 is CASSVAPGQGGHNEQFF. CDR3 DNA: TGTGCCAGCAGCGTAGCGCCGGGACAGGGGGGTCACAATGAGCAGTTCTTC. The chain carries TRBV9 and TRBJ2-1; 11 nucleotides match TRBD1. J gave up 5 bases and V 0 bases, and 7 bases lay outside the gene matches. The CDR3 runs 17 residues. CDR1 and CDR2 from the germline V gene are SGDLS and YYNGEE.

The chain has TRBV27 and TRBJ1-2; D possibly corresponds to TRBD1 (5 bases). The V gene's germline CDR1 is MNHEY and CDR2 SMNVEV (reference sequence). V was clipped by 5 bases and J by 0 bases, with 16 bases between them. The CDR3 runs 16 residues. The CDR3 DNA is TGTGCCAGCAGTAGACGTGGGGGGGGAACTAACTATGGCTACACCTTC. It encodes CASSRRGGGTNYGYTF.

This chain uses TRBV10-1 with TRBJ2-2, with 8 bases lining up with TRBD2. This CDR3 is 15 amino acids long. Germline values: CDR1 WNHNN, CDR2 SYGVQD (reference sequence). J gave up 7 bases and V 0 bases, and 4 bases lay outside the gene matches. CDR3 DNA: TGCGCCAGCAGTGAGTCGATTAGCGGGATCGGGGAGCTGTTTTTT. Protein: CASSESISGIGELFF.

The chain employs TRBV29-1 and TRBJ2-3, with D possibly being TRBD2 (7 bases). This CDR3 comprises 13 residues. V gave up 8 bases and J gave up 4 bases, with 16 bases separating them. Germline lookup yields CDR1 SQVTM and CDR2 ANQGSEA. The CDR3 bases are TGCAGCTTGGGAGGGGGTGAGGCAGATACGCAGTATTTT. Translation: CSLGGGEADTQYF.

The V and J genes are TRBV18 and TRBJ2-7; 9 positions match TRBD1. Germline V gene sequence: CDR1 KGHSH, CDR2 LQKENI. This CDR3 comprises 15 residues. The junction had 9 bases not matched to a gene; V was cut back by 6 bases and J by 3 bases. The CDR3 bases are TGTGCCAGCTCCCCCGGGACAGGGAAAGACTACGAGCAGTACTTC. Amino acid sequence: CASSPGTGKDYEQYF. Complete variable domain (other parts from reference TRBV18 and TRBJ2-7): NAGVMQNPRHLVRRRGQEARLRCSPMKGHSHVYWYRQLPEEGLKFMVYLQKENIIDESGMPKERFSAEFPKEGPSILRIQQVVRGDSAAYFCASSPGTGKDYEQYFGPGTRLTVT.